This T cell receptor beta chain appears in the sequencing data of a study of shared clonotypes between healthy human individuals. Overall study: The study used three CD4 naive, three CD4 memory, two CD8 naive and one CD8 memory plate per donor. Findings and caveats of the study: Sorted-subset samples were not fully sequenced, rarefaction indicated.

This CDR3 is 13 amino acids long. Germline-derived CDR1 and CDR2 are LNHDA and SQIVND (reference sequence). Trimming removed 1 base at V and 1 base at J, with 4 bases between. At deep level, the assay was performed. The repertoire was sequenced with immunoSEQ multiplex PCR; TCRdb's copy has only in-frame clones and lacks some. The sample gives more than 550,000 clones, 90% of which show up once; 30% to 40% is in the top ten. As to this clone: What it binds is unknown. Other DNA sequences in this sample translate to the same CDR3.

The chain recombines TRBV19 with TRBJ1-1; D gene ambiguous. Source material: memory CD8+ T cells from PBMCs. As to subset: CD45RO+ cells pooled with CCR7-negative TemRA cells. This TCR was recovered from a man between 18 and 35 years old in good health. Some clones in this sample may be carry-over from other donors' samples. The CDR3 nucleotides read TGTGCCAGTAGTATAGCTCGGAACACTGAAGCTTTCTTT. Translated: CASSIARNTEAFF. Full variable domain (rest looked up from reference TRBV19 and TRBJ1-1): DGGITQSPKYLFRKEGQNVTLSCEQNLNHDAMYWYRQDPGQGLRLIYYSQIVNDFQKGDIAEGYSVSREKKESFPLTVTSAQKNPTAFYLCASSIARNTEAFFGQGTRLTVV.